This entry lists 29 T cell receptor beta chains sequenced from one sample in a study of PD-1 blockade in classical Hodgkin lymphoma. Sequencing was performed with immunoSEQ multiplex PCR; in TCRdb, only in-frame clones are kept and a portion is missing. Of fewer than 20,000 clones listed, 60% to 75% are singletons. Time point given: cycle 4 day 1 (C4D1), after 5 to 7 weeks of nivolumab. All patients experienced relapse after autologous stem cell transplantation, and brentuximab vedotin exposure was variable. Source: peripheral blood mononuclear cells (PBMCs), taken before the fourth cycle of nivolumab. The receptors come from a human donor with classical Hodgkin lymphoma.

The gene calls are TRBV7-9 and TRBJ2-5; no clear D gene. Trimming pared 4 bases from V and 5 bases from J, leaving 5 bases between. Germline CDR1 is SEHNR and CDR2 is FQNEAQ (reference sequence). CDR3 length equals 11 residues. The CDR3 region has the DNA TGTGCCAGCAGCTCTCAGGAGACCCAGTACTTC. Protein sequence: CASSSQETQYF.

The V and J genes are TRBV2 and TRBJ2-2; the D gene is possibly TRBD2 (5 bases). Trimming removed 4 bases from V and 1 base from J, with 7 bases in between. The CDR3 sequence is 14 residues long. Germline values: CDR1 SNHLY, CDR2 FYNNEI. CDR3 sequence: CASSGRLNTGELFF. The CDR3 coding sequence is TGTGCCAGCAGTGGGAGGCTGAACACCGGGGAGCTGTTTTTT.

Details on this clone: Other DNA sequences in this specimen translate into the identical CDR3. The chain carries TRBV7-9 and TRBJ2-1, with TRBD2 as a possible D gene (6 bases). Germline-derived CDR1 and CDR2 are SEHNR and FQNEAQ (reference sequence). The V end lost 3 bases, the J end lost 7 bases, and 10 bases lay between the germline ends. CDR3 length: 13 amino acids. CDR3 amino acids: CASSLGLRNEQFF. The CDR3 DNA reads TGTGCCAGCAGCTTGGGACTTCGGAATGAGCAGTTCTTC.

The CDR3 is CASSPNPQDRPANTEAFF. CDR3 DNA sequence: TGTGCCAGCTCACCCAACCCCCAAGACAGGCCGGCGAACACTGAAGCTTTCTTT. The V and J genes are TRBV18 and TRBJ1-1; perhaps TRBD1 as D (6 bases). This CDR3 has 18 amino acids. V lost 3 bases and J 1 base, leaving 21 bases between the germline ends. CDR1 is KGHSH, CDR2 LQKENI, per germline. Looking up the rest from reference TRBV18 and TRBJ1-1 gives the full variable domain: NAGVMQNPRHLVRRRGQEARLRCSPMKGHSHVYWYRQLPEEGLKFMVYLQKENIIDESGMPKERFSAEFPKEGPSILRIQQVVRGDSAAYFCASSPNPQDRPANTEAFFGQGTRLTVV.

V is TRBV4-1 and J is TRBJ2-3, with D tentatively TRBD2 (6 bases). V gave up 1 base and J gave up 4 bases, with 24 bases separating them. The V gene's germline CDR1 is MGHRA and CDR2 YSYEKL. The CDR3 consists of 19 residues. This CDR3 is CASSQVMGGWGRGADTQYF. In nucleotides, the CDR3 is TGCGCCAGCAGCCAAGTAATGGGGGGATGGGGCCGTGGGGCAGATACGCAGTATTTT.

This clone came up a few times. V gene TRBV7-2 combines with J gene TRBJ1-2; D uncertain. Germline CDR1 SGHTA, CDR2 FQGNSA. The CDR3 runs 13 residues. V was shortened by 4 bases and J by 5 bases, with 11 bases between the two germline ends. CDR3 nucleotides: TGTGCCAGCAGCTCCAAGGGTGGATATGGCTACACCTTC. This sequence encodes CASSSKGGYGYTF.

The gene calls are TRBV11-1 and TRBJ2-1; TRBD2 matches at 8 bases. Germline CDR1 SGHAT, CDR2 FQDESV (reference sequence). The CDR3 extends over 13 amino acids. The V and J ends lost 8 bases and 9 bases, in that order; junction bases with no gene match: 9. CDR3 coding DNA: TGTGCCAGCGGAAAAGCGGGAGCCCCTGAGCAGTTCTTC. This gives the protein CASGKAGAPEQFF.

By its share, this clone is medium-sized. This chain links TRBV5-1 with TRBJ1-2, with D possibly matching TRBD1 (5 bases). V was pared by 3 bases and J by 10 bases, with 22 bases between. Germline V CDR1 and CDR2: SGHRS, YFSETQ. The CDR3 totals 15 residues. For the CDR3, the DNA is TGCGCCAGCAGCTGGGGATCCGGGACGGTCCCCGACTACACCTTC. This sequence encodes CASSWGSGTVPDYTF.

The rearrangement uses TRBV27 and TRBJ2-2; D unclear. Germline values: CDR1 MNHEY, CDR2 SMNVEV (reference sequence). The CDR3 consists of 14 residues. V was shortened by 4 bases and J by 4 bases, with 10 bases between the two germline ends. This CDR3 reads CASSYAVFTGELFF. CDR3 DNA: TGTGCCAGCAGTTACGCAGTCTTCACCGGGGAGCTGTTTTTT.

There are a few counts of this clone. The rearrangement uses TRBV7-3 and TRBJ1-6, with D perhaps matching TRBD1 (6 bases). Germline loops: CDR1 SGHTA, CDR2 FQGTGA. Between the trimmed V and J ends, which lost 3 bases and 10 bases, there was a span of 19 bases. The CDR3 has 16 amino acids. Written as DNA, the CDR3 is TGTGCCAGCAGCTTCAACGGGCCCAGGGGCAGATCACCCCTCCACTTT. Residues: CASSFNGPRGRSPLHF.

This clone was counted between two and nine times. The rearrangement links TRBV2 to TRBJ2-3; D is undetermined. The CDR3 runs to 14 residues. Germline V CDR1 and CDR2: SNHLY, FYNNEI. CDR3: CAMAAVASTDTQYF. The CDR3 bases are TGTGCAATGGCGGCAGTCGCTAGCACAGATACGCAGTATTTT.

The gene calls are TRBV28 and TRBJ1-5; tentative D call: TRBD1 (5 bases). Germline V CDR1 and CDR2: MDHEN, SYDVKM. V dropped 2 bases and J dropped 1 base, with 12 bases sitting between them. The CDR3 covers 16 residues. In DNA, the CDR3 is TGTGCCAGCAGTTTAGTCAGGGAGTGGAGCAATCAGCCCCAGCATTTT. This codes for CASSLVREWSNQPQHF.

The rearrangement joins TRBV15 to TRBJ2-7; 12 nucleotides agree with TRBD2. This CDR3 comprises 14 residues. In germline, CDR1 is LNHNV, CDR2 YYDKDF (reference sequence). V was clipped by 8 bases and J by 0 bases; unmatched bases: 2. The CDR3 spells CATSTSGSSYEQYF. CDR3 sequence (DNA): TGTGCCACCTCGACTAGCGGGAGCTCCTACGAGCAGTACTTC.

The rearrangement links TRBV6-1 to TRBJ1-3; 8 bases map to TRBD1. Germline V gene data show CDR1 as MNHNS and CDR2 as SASEGT. The CDR3 has 15 residues. The junction had 6 bases not matched to a gene; V was cut back by 3 bases and J by 5 bases. The CDR3 reads CASSDRAGGRNTIYF. The CDR3 coding sequence is TGTGCCAGCAGTGATCGGGCAGGGGGCAGAAACACCATATATTTT.

The CDR3 loop reads CASSLGPSGNEKLFF. The CDR3, as DNA: TGTGCCAGCAGCTTGGGACCTAGCGGAAATGAAAAACTGTTTTTT. The V gene is TRBV7-9, the J gene TRBJ1-4; D may be TRBD1 (5 bases). V gave up 3 bases and J gave up 5 bases, with 13 bases separating them. Germline loops: CDR1 SEHNR, CDR2 FQNEAQ (reference sequence). The CDR3 spans 15 residues. Full variable domain (outside the CDR3, taken from reference TRBV7-9 and TRBJ1-4): DTGVSQNPRHKITKRGQNVTFRCDPISEHNRLYWYRQTLGQGPEFLTYFQNEAQLEKSRLLSDRFSAERPKGSFSTLEIQRTEQGDSAMYLCASSLGPSGNEKLFFGSGTQLSVL.

V and J are TRBV19 and TRBJ1-5; D gene unclear. Germline V gene lookup returns CDR1 LNHDA and CDR2 SQIVND (reference sequence). V lost 7 bases to trimming and J lost 2 bases, with 12 bases between them. This CDR3 has 14 residues. The CDR3 loop reads CASTLRRGNQPQHF. The CDR3 region has the DNA TGTGCCAGTACCCTCCGCCGAGGCAATCAGCCCCAGCATTTT. The full variable domain, with the rest looked up from reference TRBV19 and TRBJ1-5, is DGGITQSPKYLFRKEGQNVTLSCEQNLNHDAMYWYRQDPGQGLRLIYYSQIVNDFQKGDIAEGYSVSREKKESFPLTVTSAQKNPTAFYLCASTLRRGNQPQHFGDGTRLSIL.

In its sample, this clone ranks as medium-sized. The chain carries TRBV5-1 and TRBJ1-1; D is unclear. V was cut by 4 bases and J by 3 bases, with 10 bases left in between. This CDR3 comprises 13 residues. The germline V gene encodes CDR1 SGHRS and CDR2 YFSETQ. As DNA, the CDR3 is TGCGCCAGCAGCAAACAAGGCGACACTGAAGCTTTCTTT. Amino acid sequence: CASSKQGDTEAFF.

This sequence joins TRBV14 and TRBJ2-6; D remains ambiguous. Per germline, CDR1 SGHDN and CDR2 FVKESK. This CDR3 spans 17 amino acids. The V and J ends lost 0 bases and 0 bases respectively, with 9 bases between them. The CDR3 coding sequence is TGTGCCAGCAGCCAAGATCCAGTATTCTCTGGGGCCAACGTCCTGACTTTC. Protein sequence: CASSQDPVFSGANVLTF.

This chain links TRBV21-1 with TRBJ2-6; no check of the table's D call, TRBD1, against the DNA was made. TRBV21-1 represents a pseudogene. The CDR3 extends over 17 amino acids. CDR3 sequence (DNA): TGTGCCAGCAGAAAAAGGACAGATTACTCTGGGGCCAACGTCCTGACTTTC. Translation: CASRKRTDYSGANVLTF.

The V and J genes are TRBV10-2 and TRBJ2-2, with a tentative D call TRBD1 (5 bases). Trimming left V 7 bases short and J 4 bases short, with 13 bases between. The CDR3 sequence is 14 residues long. The V gene's germline CDR1 is WSHSY and CDR2 SAAADI. The CDR3 sequence: CASIFTQGTGELFF. In DNA, the CDR3 is TGCGCCAGCATCTTCACTCAGGGCACCGGGGAGCTGTTTTTT.

The rearrangement joins TRBV4-2 to TRBJ1-1; possible D gene TRBD1, 5 bases. Germline values: CDR1 LGHNA, CDR2 YNFKEQ. This CDR3 has 15 residues. V dropped 1 base and J dropped 5 bases, with 14 bases sitting between them. CDR3 DNA sequence: TGTGCCAGCAGCCAAGGGGTGGGGGTACGTACTGAAGCTTTCTTT. This encodes CASSQGVGVRTEAFF.

A remark on this clone: The same CDR3 is also encoded by other DNA sequences in this sample. The chain links TRBV11-2 to TRBJ2-1; 11 nucleotides match TRBD2. The trim removed 6 bases at V and 7 bases at J, leaving 8 bases unmatched. The CDR3 is made up of 15 amino acids. CDR1 is SGHAT and CDR2 is FQNNGV in the germline V gene. The CDR3 bases are TGTGCCAGCAGGGACCTAGCGGGAGGCGGGAATGAGCAGTTCTTC. It yields the protein CASRDLAGGGNEQFF.

The chain carries TRBV28 and TRBJ1-2; D is uncertain. There are 13 residues in the CDR3. V dropped 5 bases and J dropped 8 bases, with 15 bases sitting between them. Germline V gives CDR1 MDHEN, CDR2 SYDVKM. The CDR3 loop reads CASSRPGKGGYTF. In DNA, the CDR3 is TGTGCCAGCAGTCGACCAGGAAAAGGGGGCTACACCTTC.

The V and J genes are TRBV27 and TRBJ2-1, with a possible D match to TRBD1 (6 bases). This CDR3 contains 14 residues. V dropped 5 bases and J dropped 9 bases, with 17 bases sitting between them. Germline assignment: CDR1 MNHEY and CDR2 SMNVEV (reference sequence). The CDR3 loop reads CASSPNDRMGEQFF. The CDR3 DNA follows: TGTGCCAGCAGTCCGAACGACAGGATGGGTGAGCAGTTCTTC.

Remarks on this clone: Within the sample, other DNA sequences also encode this same CDR3. The chain recombines TRBV5-1 with TRBJ1-5; tentatively, D is TRBD1 (6 bases). The CDR3 has 14 amino acids. Germline V gives CDR1 SGHRS, CDR2 YFSETQ. Trimming stripped 4 bases from V and 4 bases from J, with 12 bases between. CDR3 region: CASSPGQPNQPQHF. CDR3 DNA: TGCGCCAGCAGCCCGGGACAACCTAATCAGCCCCAGCATTTT.

V is TRBV19 and J is TRBJ2-1, with 9 bases aligning to TRBD2. The V segment lost 3 bases and the J segment 5 bases; nucleotides outside the gene matches: 5. The CDR3 loop spans 15 amino acids. CDR1 is LNHDA and CDR2 is SQIVND in the germline V gene (reference sequence). CDR3 residues: CASSIAGGPHNEQFF. CDR3 sequence (DNA): TGTGCCAGTAGTATCGCGGGAGGGCCCCACAATGAGCAGTTCTTC.

This chain connects TRBV11-2 to TRBJ1-2; D not resolved. The CDR3 covers 14 residues. Per the germline V gene, CDR1 is SGHAT and CDR2 is FQNNGV. V gave up 1 base and J gave up 3 bases, with 9 bases separating them. CDR3 amino acids: CASSLGGQYYGYTF. DNA of the CDR3: TGTGCCAGCAGCTTAGGAGGGCAGTACTATGGCTACACCTTC.

J is TRBJ2-1 and V is TRBV9, with 8 bases identical to TRBD2. Germline V lookup: CDR1 SGDLS, CDR2 YYNGEE. The CDR3 loop spans 14 amino acids. The V segment lost 2 bases and the J segment 4 bases; nucleotides outside the gene matches: 2. This CDR3 is CASSVSGGYNEQFF. CDR3 sequence (DNA): TGTGCCAGCAGCGTCAGCGGGGGTTACAATGAGCAGTTCTTC.

With respect to this clone: The sample holds other DNA sequences that translate to the same CDR3. V and J are TRBV27 and TRBJ2-1; D unclear. V dropped 0 bases and J dropped 9 bases, with 3 bases sitting between them. CDR3 size: 11 residues. The germline V gene encodes CDR1 MNHEY and CDR2 SMNVEV (reference sequence). The CDR3 nucleotides read TGTGCCAGCAGTTTATCCGGTGAGCAGTTCTTC. Translation gives CASSLSGEQFF.